This TCR beta chain is drawn from a study of lymphopenia after photon versus proton radiotherapy. Study results and limitations: After lymphocyte nadir, photon-treated repertoires showed oligoclonal expansion, especially CD8+ Temra. Relative stability marked proton patients; photon patients lost diversity and naive cells. Larger post-nadir TCR diversity loss correlated inversely with survival in deceased patients.

Germline V gene sequence: CDR1 PRHDT, CDR2 FYEKMQ (reference sequence). The CDR3 has 15 residues. V was cut by 0 bases and J by 2 bases, with 8 bases left in between. Measured with immunoSEQ multiplex PCR; TCRdb has only the in-frame clones, and not every one. The sample gives around 18,000 clones, approximately 91% of which show up once; 10% is in the top ten. Turning to this clone: Its specificity is not known.

The sample consisted of peripheral blood, taken from a patient treated with proton-based radiotherapy. The clonotype comes from a man aged 65 to 85 with pancreatic cancer. The V and J genes are TRBV13 and TRBJ1-5; maybe TRBD1 (6 bases). Here the CDR3 reads CASSLGGGRNQPQHF. The DNA of the CDR3 is TGTGCCAGCAGCTTAGGTGGGGGCCGCAATCAGCCCCAGCATTTT.